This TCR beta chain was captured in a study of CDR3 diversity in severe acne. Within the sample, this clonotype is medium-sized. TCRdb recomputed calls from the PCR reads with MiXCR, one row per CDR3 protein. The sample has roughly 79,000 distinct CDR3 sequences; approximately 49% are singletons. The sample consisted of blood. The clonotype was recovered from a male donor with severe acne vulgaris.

The CDR3 bases are TGTGCCAGCAGCCCCGTGGGTAGCGCCTACAATGAGCAGTTCTTC. Amino acid sequence: CASSPVGSAYNEQFF. J is TRBJ2-1 and V is TRBV7-3; TRBD2 might be the D (5 bases). Germline-derived CDR1 and CDR2 are SGHTA and FQGTGA. The CDR3 runs to 15 residues. The germline V and J ends were trimmed by 5 bases and 2 bases, with 13 bases remaining between them.